This is a list of T cell receptor beta chains from one sample in a study of identical twins. TCRdb reanalysed the 5' RACE reads using MiXCR and keeps one entry per CDR3 protein. The data contain about 530,000 distinct CDR3 sequences, around 20% of them seen just once; the ten biggest clones take up 0.48%. In addition, the sample was reused for a study of yellow fever vaccine responses in identical twins.

The source material was CD4+ T cells sorted from blood. These receptors all come from a woman aged 18-30 years in good health. CDR3s include the opening cysteine and the closing phenylalanine or tryptophan. Each record gives: V gene, J gene, clone size, CDR3 protein. The listing skips clone size in some rows; elsewhere it reads once, few, many or a size class.

>TRBV4-1|TRBJ2-1|few
CASSQVSGLASYNEQFF
>TRBV3-1|TRBJ2-1|few
CASSQDSRGEQFF
>TRBV7-3|TRBJ2-1|few
CASSLIGFRGGEQFF
>TRBV18|TRBJ1-1|.
CASSPTVGQMNTEAFF
>TRBV20-1|TRBJ2-5|.
CSATTGSQETQYF
>TRBV5-1|TRBJ2-1|.
CASSLEGSTSGIFEQFF
>TRBV6-2/TRBV6-3|TRBJ2-2|.
CASSYSTASGVGTGELFF
>TRBV4-2|TRBJ2-7|.
CASSQRTSGSSSYEQYF
>TRBV11-1|TRBJ2-2|few
CASSSQGRVGELFF
>TRBV9|TRBJ2-3|.
CASSTLSTDTQYF
>TRBV18|TRBJ2-7|few
CASSPGQVEQYF
>TRBV27|TRBJ2-1|few
CASSLYRISYNEQFF
>TRBV7-9|TRBJ2-3|.
CASSQSGTSTDTQYF
>TRBV5-5|TRBJ2-5|.
CASSLFSGQRETQYF
>TRBV20-1|TRBJ1-1|.
CSACRSMNTEAFF
>TRBV3-1|TRBJ1-6|few
CASSPGGVTLHF
>TRBV10-2|TRBJ1-2|.
CASNRGQGAEGYTF
>TRBV28|TRBJ2-7|.
CASRGGDWTYEQYF
>TRBV2|TRBJ2-2|once
CASSQVAGSTPGELFF
>TRBV7-9|TRBJ2-3|few
CASSAQGDTQYF
>TRBV3-1|TRBJ2-1|few
CASSQDLGLRPIEQFF
>TRBV24-1|TRBJ2-1|.
CATSDYPFTSGNDNEQFF
>TRBV10-3|TRBJ1-5|many
CATRRGGDQPQHF
>TRBV4-1|TRBJ1-6|.
CASSQWRDGPNSPLHF
>TRBV12-5|TRBJ2-5|.
CASGLAHHKGAETQYF
>TRBV29-1|TRBJ1-5|many
CSVGGDFNQPQHF
>TRBV5-1|TRBJ2-5|few
CASSLEQETQYF
>TRBV20-1|TRBJ1-1|.
CSARGAGSLVTEAFF
>TRBV10-3|TRBJ2-1|.
CAISSRDEGYNEQFF
>TRBV10-3|TRBJ2-1|few
CAISEVREQFF
>TRBV6-2/TRBV6-3|TRBJ2-2|.
CASNPHPLALLNTGELFF
>TRBV6-2/TRBV6-3|TRBJ2-1|.
CASSYGGINEQFF
>TRBV14|TRBJ2-1|few
CASSRRDRGAYNEQFF
>TRBV7-9|TRBJ2-5|.
CASSGNHGGRERETQYF
>TRBV20-1|TRBJ2-1|few
CSARGYHNEQFF
>TRBV3-1|TRBJ2-6|few
CASSHSDRGQSAGANVLTF
>TRBV10-3|TRBJ1-6|few
CAISESTAQGNNSPLHF
>TRBV18|TRBJ2-1|.
CASSLTRQDNEQFF
>TRBV5-1|TRBJ2-3|.
CASSPPGQRGDTQYF